This T cell receptor (beta chain) appears in the sequencing data of a study of blood T cells in healthy people across ages. Primers used in a second PCR of roughly 6 to 11 cycles were a sample-barcoded 5' primer and a J-beta primer mix. Every molecule of cDNA carried a tag from a template-switch adaptor with 12 random nucleotides. TCRdb re-called the 5' RACE reads with MiXCR, one entry per CDR3 protein. Among nearly 800,000 distinct CDR3 sequences, around a quarter were seen once, and the ten largest hold 3.7%. Trimming removed 0 bases at V and 2 bases at J, with 10 bases between. CDR3 length: 15 residues. CDR1 and CDR2 (germline): SGHRS, YFSETQ. In this sample, this clonotype turned up a few times. These data also featured in a second study, about T cells of mothers and their children.

The sample taken for sequencing was blood. The clonotype comes from a boy younger than 18 in good health. V is TRBV5-1 and J is TRBJ2-3; the D is unclear. The CDR3 DNA is TGCGCCAGCAGCTTGGCCAACAGAAACACAGATACGCAGTATTTT. As protein: CASSLANRNTDTQYF.